The 25 T cell receptor beta chains in this list originate from one sample, sequenced in a study of breast tumors, draining lymph nodes, adjacent tissues. From the multiplex PCR reads, TCRdb called clonotypes with MiXCR, one entry per CDR3 protein. Seen here are about 140,000 distinct CDR3 sequences, over 25% observed once, and the top ten hold about 2.5%. Samples came from axillary lymph nodes draining the breast cancer. What was sequenced was axillary lymph node tissue. These receptor sequences come from a female donor with breast cancer. Some clones in this sample may be carry-over from other donors' samples.

There are many counts of this clonotype. The gene calls are TRBV19 and TRBJ1-2; D not resolved. CDR1 and CDR2 from the germline V gene are LNHDA and SQIVND (reference sequence). Trimming cost V 1 base and J 4 bases, with 10 bases left between them. The CDR3 length is 14 residues. CDR3 bases: TGTGCCAGTAGTATAGGGGCAGGAAGCTATGGCTACACCTTC. This codes for CASSIGAGSYGYTF.

This clonotype was recorded at least ten times. This chain joins TRBV10-3 and TRBJ1-2, with 9 bases fitting TRBD1. The V and J ends lost 2 bases and 4 bases, in that order; junction bases with no gene match: 23. Germline V lookup: CDR1 ENHRY, CDR2 SYGVKD. The CDR3 runs 21 residues. DNA for the CDR3: TGTGCCATCAGTGAGCACATAGGTCAGGACAGGGGCCACCACTGGGGCTATGGCTACACCTTC. Encoded protein: CAISEHIGQDRGHHWGYGYTF.

Note on this clonotype: It may be a read error: a sequence one base away is much more abundant. The rearrangement links TRBV6-1 to TRBJ2-1, with D unclear. The V gene's germline CDR1 is MNHNS and CDR2 SASEGT. This CDR3 region has 13 residues. CDR3 amino acids: CASIKTPFNEQSF. As DNA, the CDR3 is TGTGCCAGCATTAAGACCCCTTTCAATGAGCAGTCCTTC.

Turning to this clonotype: This clone may be a read error of a much larger clone one base away. The V and J genes are TRBV28 and TRBJ1-2; unclear D gene. The V gene's germline CDR1 is MDHEN and CDR2 SYDVKM. This CDR3 has 13 residues. In nucleotides, the CDR3 is TGTGCCAGCAGTTTGAGGGCTAGCTATGGCCACACCTTC. Protein: CASSLRASYGHTF.

The rearrangement uses TRBV3-1 and TRBJ2-1; tentatively, D is TRBD2 (6 bases). Trimming shortened V by 4 bases and J by 8 bases, and 21 bases separated the two germline ends. The CDR3 runs to 16 residues. The germline CDR1 and CDR2 sequences are LGHDT and YNNKEL (reference sequence). The CDR3 loop is CASSPRWGGVNDEQFF. The CDR3 bases are TGTGCCAGCAGCCCCCGGTGGGGCGGGGTGAACGATGAGCAGTTCTTC.

This chain links TRBV5-1 with TRBJ2-2, with D maybe TRBD2 (5 bases). V was clipped by 4 bases and J by 3 bases, with 16 bases between them. The CDR3 has 16 amino acids. Germline CDR1 is SGHRS and CDR2 is YFSETQ. CDR3 sequence: CASSTRRTAYTGELFF. CDR3 coding DNA: TGCGCCAGCAGCACTCGCCGGACTGCATACACCGGGGAGCTGTTTTTT.

This clonotype was counted at least ten times. The chain uses TRBV6-1 and TRBJ2-7; D uncertain. Germline V gene lookup returns CDR1 MNHNS and CDR2 SASEGT. The ends were cut back, 1 base at V and 7 bases at J, with 11 bases in the middle. The CDR3 loop spans 13 amino acids. DNA of the CDR3: TGTGCCAGCAGTGAAGTGTCTATCGGGGAGCAGTACTTC. This sequence encodes CASSEVSIGEQYF.

V and J are TRBV4-2 and TRBJ1-1; 8 bases are a match to TRBD1. Germline V gene data show CDR1 as LGHNA and CDR2 as YNFKEQ. V gave up 2 bases and J gave up 5 bases; unmatched junction bases: 13. This CDR3 contains 17 residues. This chain's CDR3 is CASSQLSGGRGLTEAFF. For the CDR3, the DNA is TGTGCCAGCAGCCAACTCTCCGGGGGCAGGGGGCTGACTGAAGCTTTCTTT.

The chain recombines TRBV20-1 with TRBJ1-4; D might be TRBD1 (5 bases). The CDR3 consists of 13 residues. The V gene's germline CDR1 is DFQATT and CDR2 SNEGSKA (reference sequence). The germline V and J ends were trimmed by 6 bases and 5 bases, with 13 bases remaining between them. The CDR3 loop reads CSAPGDSNEKLFF. CDR3 DNA: TGCAGTGCCCCCGGCGACAGCAATGAAAAACTGTTTTTT.

J is TRBJ2-1 and V is TRBV24-1; weak D call: TRBD1 (5 bases). CDR1 is KGHDR, CDR2 SFDVKD, per germline. Trimming left V 1 base short and J 13 bases short, with 16 bases between. This CDR3 region has 14 residues. CDR3 sequence (DNA): TGTGCCACCAGTGATTTCAGGCAGGGATTGAATCAGTTCTTC. It encodes CATSDFRQGLNQFF.

This clonotype appeared once. The J gene is TRBJ2-7, the V gene TRBV9; 10 nucleotides align to TRBD2. The V gene end was trimmed by 3 bases and the J gene end by 4 bases; junction bases not matched to a gene: 4. CDR3 length: 14 amino acids. Germline V CDR1 and CDR2: SGDLS, YYNGEE. CDR3 in DNA: TGTGCCAGCAGCGAATCTAGCGGGAGATACGAGCAGTACTTC. This translates into CASSESSGRYEQYF.

There are many counts of this clonotype. The chain is built from TRBV20-1 and TRBJ2-7; 10 bases are a match to TRBD2. The CDR3 loop spans 16 amino acids. Unmatched junction bases numbered 7, after V lost 0 bases and J lost 2 bases. Germline assignment: CDR1 DFQATT and CDR2 SNEGSKA (reference sequence). In nucleotides, the CDR3 is TGCAGTGCTAGAGATATTGCAGGGACTAGCGCCTACGAGCAGTACTTC. Translated, it gives CSARDIAGTSAYEQYF.

This clonotype has only a few counts. The CDR3 sequence: CASSQLTGLGSGYTF. CDR3 sequence (DNA): TGTGCCAGCAGTCAATTAACAGGGTTAGGGAGCGGCTACACCTTC. The V and J genes are TRBV6-1 and TRBJ1-2, with D perhaps TRBD1 (6 bases). The CDR3 sequence is 15 residues long. V lost 5 bases and J 8 bases, leaving 21 bases between the germline ends. Germline CDR1 reads MNHNS; CDR2 reads SASEGT.

This clonotype was seen repeatedly, ten times or more. V is TRBV18 and J is TRBJ1-2, with 7 positions matching TRBD1. Germline values: CDR1 KGHSH, CDR2 LQKENI. There are 12 residues in the CDR3. The junction had 8 bases not matched to a gene; V was cut back by 6 bases and J by 10 bases. The CDR3 nucleotides read TGTGCCAGCTCCCCTGGACAGGCGGTCTACACCTTC. Translated, it gives CASSPGQAVYTF. The full variable domain, its missing parts supplied by reference TRBV18 and TRBJ1-2, is NAGVMQNPRHLVRRRGQEARLRCSPMKGHSHVYWYRQLPEEGLKFMVYLQKENIIDESGMPKERFSAEFPKEGPSILRIQQVVRGDSAAYFCASSPGQAVYTFGSGTRLTVV.

A remark on this clonotype: A read error is possible here, since a much larger clone lies one base away. The CDR3 region is CASSPSTGGDYGYTF. The DNA of the CDR3 is TGTGCCAGCTCACCATCGACAGGGGGAGACTATGGCTACACCTTC. The chain couples TRBV18 to TRBJ1-2, with 9 bases aligning to TRBD1. V lost 2 bases and J lost 3; bases outside the gene matches: 4. This CDR3 contains 15 residues. CDR1 KGHSH and CDR2 LQKENI come from the germline V gene.

This clonotype has a count of ten or more. The chain has TRBV2 and TRBJ2-1, with 13 bases that match TRBD2. The CDR3 is 14 residues long. Germline assignment: CDR1 SNHLY and CDR2 FYNNEI. With 6 bases clipped from V and 12 bases from J, the junction kept 8 bases outside the gene matches. The CDR3 nucleotides are TGTGCCAGCAGCCATGGACTAGCGGGGGAGCGGCAGTTCTTC. As protein: CASSHGLAGERQFF.

The V and J genes are TRBV7-9 and TRBJ2-7, with TRBD2 matching 10 bases. J gave up 3 bases and V 5 bases, and 10 bases lay outside the gene matches. From germline, CDR1 is SEHNR and CDR2 FQNEAQ (reference sequence). CDR3 length: 16 amino acids. This CDR3 is CASSVGLAEGLYEQYF. The CDR3 nucleotides are TGTGCCAGCAGCGTCGGACTAGCGGAGGGGCTCTACGAGCAGTACTTC.

This clonotype was recorded many times. The CDR3 here is CASSRDIPRYNEQFF. Here the CDR3 DNA reads TGTGCCAGCAGCCGTGACATACCACGTTACAATGAGCAGTTCTTC. V gene TRBV6-1 combines with J gene TRBJ2-1, with D unclear. The CDR3 runs to 15 residues. V dropped 6 bases and J dropped 4 bases, with 16 bases sitting between them. Germline CDR1 reads MNHNS; CDR2 reads SASEGT.

This clonotype was detected many times. The rearrangement uses TRBV7-6 and TRBJ2-3; TRBD2 aligns across 13 bases. CDR1 is SGHVS, CDR2 FNYEAQ, per germline. The trim removed 5 bases at V and 1 base at J, leaving 3 bases unmatched. The CDR3 loop spans 16 amino acids. CDR3 amino acids: CASSLGLAGGTDTQYF. Written as DNA, the CDR3 is TGTGCCAGCAGCCTAGGACTAGCGGGGGGCACAGATACGCAGTATTTT.

Only a few counts were recorded for this clonotype. The V gene is TRBV19, the J gene TRBJ1-1; D gene uncertain. Germline V CDR1 and CDR2: LNHDA, SQIVND (reference sequence). Trimming removed 1 base at V and 7 bases at J, with 10 bases between. The CDR3 loop spans 13 amino acids. CDR3 in amino acids: CASSIVGLGEAFF. The CDR3 DNA follows: TGTGCCAGTAGTATAGTTGGCCTGGGTGAAGCTTTCTTT.

CDR3 DNA: TGCGCCAGCAGCCCTGGTTCAGGGACGTTTGGCCGCACCTTC. This encodes CASSPGSGTFGRTF. The chain combines TRBV5-1 with TRBJ1-2, with D perhaps matching TRBD1 (5 bases). The CDR3 length is 14 residues. V lost 4 bases to trimming and J lost 13 bases, with 23 bases between them. Germline CDR1 is SGHRS and CDR2 is YFSETQ.

This clonotype has ten or more counts. CDR3 bases: TGCAGCGTTGTAGGGGGTGGAAGAAAACTGTTTTTT. The encoded protein is CSVVGGGRKLFF. The gene calls are TRBV29-1 and TRBJ1-4, with D possibly matching TRBD1 (6 bases). CDR3 size: 12 residues. Deletions cut 4 bases from V and 10 bases from J, with 13 bases between. Per germline, CDR1 SQVTM and CDR2 ANQGSEA.

This clonotype was counted at least ten times. For the CDR3, the DNA is TGTGCCAGCTCGGCGCTAAGCTCCTACGAGCAGTACTTC. Protein product: CASSALSSYEQYF. The chain joins TRBV18 to TRBJ2-7; D uncertain. This CDR3 contains 13 residues. From germline, CDR1 is KGHSH and CDR2 LQKENI. V lost 6 bases and J lost 0, with 9 bases in between.

The chain joins TRBV11-3 to TRBJ2-1; 7 positions match TRBD1. Germline trimming cut 5 bases from V and 6 bases from J; bases unmatched to any gene: 4. From germline, CDR1 is SGHNT and CDR2 YENEEA. There are 13 residues in the CDR3. The CDR3, as DNA: TGTGCCAGCAGCCCCGGGACAGCCAATGAGCAGTTCTTC. Translated: CASSPGTANEQFF.

Many counts were recorded for this clonotype. The chain couples TRBV7-2 to TRBJ1-2; a possible D gene is TRBD1 (6 bases). The CDR3 covers 17 residues. Per germline, CDR1 SGHTA and CDR2 FQGNSA. With 5 bases removed from V and 1 base from J, the gap between germline ends came to 20 bases. CDR3 sequence: CASSLRVTGSSNYGYTF. The CDR3, as DNA: TGTGCCAGCAGCCTAAGGGTCACAGGGTCTAGTAACTATGGCTACACCTTC.